A single sample gave rise to the 8 T cell receptor beta chains below, sequenced in a study of human T cells and chemical hapten exposure. TCRdb re-analysed the RACE reads in MiXCR, keeping a single row per CDR3 protein. The sample holds 89,000 or so distinct CDR3 sequences, around 7% seen once. Time point specified: patch test 2, 6 weeks after DPC sensitization. The sample's treatment: therapeutic diphenylcyclopropenone sensitization with weekly scalp DPC. Sequencing used whole blood, obtained in connection with sensitization to the hapten diphenylcyclopropenone (DPC). Receptors originate from a woman aged 25 to 39 with alopecia areata. Some clones in this sample may be carry-over from other donors' samples.

This clonotype was seen many times. The chain joins TRBV7-6 to TRBJ2-7; D could derive from TRBD1 or TRBD2 (5 bases each). V was cut by 5 bases and J by 1 base, with 15 bases left in between. The CDR3 is 15 amino acids. The germline gives CDR1 SGHVS, CDR2 FNYEAQ. The CDR3 loop is CASSPGRDLSYEQYF. The CDR3 DNA sequence: TGTGCCAGCAGCCCAGGACGGGACCTTTCCTACGAGCAGTACTTC.

This chain connects TRBV12-3 or TRBV12-4 to TRBJ2-7; D uncertain. V lost 5 bases and J lost 5, with 10 bases in between. This CDR3 is 12 amino acids long. CDR3 DNA: TGTGCCAGCAGTCTAGGGTTTGACGAGCAGTACTTC. This sequence encodes CASSLGFDEQYF.

Remarks on this clonotype: A read error may explain this, as a much larger clone is one base away. The CDR3: CVSSYKGALSDTQYF. The CDR3 DNA reads TGTGTCAGCAGTTACAAGGGGGCGCTGTCAGATACGCAGTATTTT. The chain is built from TRBV6-5 and TRBJ2-3; 7 positions agree with TRBD1. The CDR3 runs to 15 residues. Germline V CDR1 and CDR2: MNHEY, SVGAGI.

This clonotype was counted only a few times. V and J are TRBV18 and TRBJ1-6; TRBD1 matches at 7 bases. After removal of 2 bases from V and 3 bases from J, the junction contained 10 bases not matched to a gene. The CDR3 runs 18 residues. CDR1 and CDR2 (germline): KGHSH, LQKENI. CDR3 residues: CASSPEPTAGGYNSPLHF. The CDR3 DNA sequence: TGTGCCAGCTCACCAGAGCCCACGGCAGGGGGCTATAATTCACCCCTCCACTTT.

This sequence joins TRBV20-1 and TRBJ1-5; D unclear. CDR3 length: 13 residues. Between the trimmed V and J ends, which lost 5 bases and 4 bases, there was a span of 12 bases. CDR1 and CDR2 from the germline V gene are DFQATT and SNEGSKA (reference sequence). The CDR3 nucleotides are TGCAGTGCTCGACGGGATGCGAATCAGCCCCAGCATTTT. This translates into CSARRDANQPQHF.

This clonotype was picked up many times. The rearrangement uses TRBV7-6 and TRBJ2-5, with D unclear. Germline V gene data show CDR1 as SGHVS and CDR2 as FNYEAQ. There are 15 residues in the CDR3. Deletions cut 1 base from V and 3 bases from J, with 12 bases between. CDR3 coding DNA: TGTGCCAGCAGCTTAGATCGGGCTAGGGAAGAGACCCAGTACTTC. Translating it yields CASSLDRAREETQYF.

The genes are TRBV2 and TRBJ2-5; D unresolved. CDR3 length equals 12 residues. Per germline, CDR1 SNHLY and CDR2 FYNNEI. The V end lost 6 bases, the J end lost 0 bases, and 5 bases lay between the germline ends. The CDR3 sequence is CASRSNQETQYF. Written as DNA, the CDR3 is TGTGCCAGCAGAAGCAACCAAGAGACCCAGTACTTC. The complete variable domain, with remaining parts taken from reference TRBV2 and TRBJ2-5, reads EPEVTQTPSHQVTQMGQEVILRCVPISNHLYFYWYRQILGQKVEFLVSFYNNEISEKSEIFDDQFSVERPDGSNFTLKIRSTKLEDSAMYFCASRSNQETQYFGPGTRLLVL.

This clonotype was detected a few times. A junction end diverges from the germline sequence, so it may reflect a read error. The chain has TRBV6-5 and TRBJ1-6, with a weak D call TRBD1 (5 bases). Germline V gene lookup returns CDR1 MNHEY and CDR2 SVGAGI. The CDR3 loop spans 12 amino acids. The CDR3 spells CASRGDGSPLNF. The DNA of the CDR3 is TGTGCCAGCAGGGGGGATGGTTCACCCCTCAACTTT.